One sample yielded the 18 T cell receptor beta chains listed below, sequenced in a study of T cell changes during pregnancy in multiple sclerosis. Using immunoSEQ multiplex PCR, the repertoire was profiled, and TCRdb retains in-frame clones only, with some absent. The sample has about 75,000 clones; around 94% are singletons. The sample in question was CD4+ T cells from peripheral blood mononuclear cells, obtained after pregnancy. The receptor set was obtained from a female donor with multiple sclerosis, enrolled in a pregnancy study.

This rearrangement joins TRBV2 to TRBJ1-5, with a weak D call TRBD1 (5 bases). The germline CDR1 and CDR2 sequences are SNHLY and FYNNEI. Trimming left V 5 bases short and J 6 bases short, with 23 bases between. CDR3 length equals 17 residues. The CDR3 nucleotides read TGTGCCAGCAGTAAAGACCAGACAGTCATGGGCAGTCAGCCCCAGCATTTT. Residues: CASSKDQTVMGSQPQHF.

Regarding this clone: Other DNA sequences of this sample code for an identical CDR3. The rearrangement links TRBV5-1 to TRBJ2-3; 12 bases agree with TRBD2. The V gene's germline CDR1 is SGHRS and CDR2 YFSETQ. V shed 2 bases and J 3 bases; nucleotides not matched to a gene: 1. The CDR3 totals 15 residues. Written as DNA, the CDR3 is TGCGCCAGCAGCTTAACTAGCGGGAGGACAGATACGCAGTATTTT. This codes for CASSLTSGRTDTQYF. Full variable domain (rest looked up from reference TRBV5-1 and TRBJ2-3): KAGVTQTPRYLIKTRGQQVTLSCSPISGHRSVSWYQQTPGQGLQFLFEYFSETQRNKGNFPGRFSGRQFSNSRSEMNVSTLELGDSALYLCASSLTSGRTDTQYFGPGTRLTVL.

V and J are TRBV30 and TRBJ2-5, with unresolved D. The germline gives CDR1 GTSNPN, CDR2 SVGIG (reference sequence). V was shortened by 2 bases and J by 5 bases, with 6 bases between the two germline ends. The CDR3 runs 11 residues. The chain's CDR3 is CAWSLGETQYF. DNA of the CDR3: TGTGCCTGGAGTTTGGGCGAGACCCAGTACTTC. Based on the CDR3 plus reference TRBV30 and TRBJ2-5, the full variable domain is SQTIHQWPATLVQPVGSPLSLECTVEGTSNPNLYWYRQAAGRGLQLLFYSVGIGQISSEVPQNLSASRPQDRQFILSSKKLLLSDSGFYLCAWSLGETQYFGPGTRLLVL.

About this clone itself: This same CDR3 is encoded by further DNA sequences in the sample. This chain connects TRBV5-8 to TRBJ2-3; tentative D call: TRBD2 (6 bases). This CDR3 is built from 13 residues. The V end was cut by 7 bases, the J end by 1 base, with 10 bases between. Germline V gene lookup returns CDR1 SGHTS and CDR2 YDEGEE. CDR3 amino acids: CASLLAGTDTQYF. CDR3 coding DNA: TGTGCCAGCCTATTAGCGGGCACAGATACGCAGTATTTT.

The chain's CDR3 is CAISEPLAGERDTQYF. CDR3 bases: TGTGCCATCAGTGAACCCCTAGCGGGAGAGCGGGATACGCAGTATTTT. J is TRBJ2-3 and V is TRBV10-3; 10 positions match TRBD2. V was clipped by 3 bases and J by 6 bases; unmatched bases: 9. This CDR3 spans 16 amino acids. Germline V gives CDR1 ENHRY, CDR2 SYGVKD.

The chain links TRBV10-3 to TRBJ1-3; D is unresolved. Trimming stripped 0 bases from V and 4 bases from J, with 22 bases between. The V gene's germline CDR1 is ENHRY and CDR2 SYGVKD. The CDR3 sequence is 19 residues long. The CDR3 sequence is CAISESIESLATGGNTIYF. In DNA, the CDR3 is TGTGCCATCAGTGAGTCTATAGAGTCGCTTGCGACGGGAGGAAACACCATATATTTT.

The CDR3 is CASSRTSGSGSYEQYF. CDR3 sequence (DNA): TGTGCCAGTAGTCGGACTAGCGGGAGTGGATCCTACGAGCAGTACTTC. The chain recombines TRBV19 with TRBJ2-7; 13 bases fit TRBD2. The CDR3 runs 16 residues. Germline V gives CDR1 LNHDA, CDR2 SQIVND (reference sequence). V dropped 5 bases and J dropped 1; count of bases not matched to a gene: 5.

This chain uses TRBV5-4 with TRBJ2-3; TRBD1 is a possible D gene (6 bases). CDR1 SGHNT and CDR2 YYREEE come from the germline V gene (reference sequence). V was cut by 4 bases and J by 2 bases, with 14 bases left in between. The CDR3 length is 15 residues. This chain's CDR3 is CASSPVTGNTDTQYF. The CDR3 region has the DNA TGTGCCAGCAGCCCCGTAACAGGGAACACAGATACGCAGTATTTT.

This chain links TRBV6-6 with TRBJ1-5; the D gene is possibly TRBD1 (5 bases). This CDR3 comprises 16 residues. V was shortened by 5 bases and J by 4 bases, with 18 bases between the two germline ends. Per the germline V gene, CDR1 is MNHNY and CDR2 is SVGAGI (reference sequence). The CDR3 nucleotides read TGTGCCAGCAGTAAACGGGACTCCGGGGATAATCAGCCCCAGCATTTT. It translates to CASSKRDSGDNQPQHF.

The CDR3 DNA sequence: TGTGCCAGTATGAGTCAGGGGGCCGGGGAGCTGTTTTTT. Translated: CASMSQGAGELFF. This chain connects TRBV19 to TRBJ2-2; 7 nucleotides align to TRBD1. CDR1 is LNHDA and CDR2 is SQIVND in the germline V gene (reference sequence). The CDR3 is 13 residues long. Germline trimming cut 7 bases from V and 6 bases from J; bases unmatched to any gene: 5.

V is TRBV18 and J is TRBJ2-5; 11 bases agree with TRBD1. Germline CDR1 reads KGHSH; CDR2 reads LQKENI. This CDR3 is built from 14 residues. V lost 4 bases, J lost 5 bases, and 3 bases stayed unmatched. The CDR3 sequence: CASSLDRGQETQYF. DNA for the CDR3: TGTGCCAGCTCACTGGACAGGGGGCAGGAGACCCAGTACTTC.

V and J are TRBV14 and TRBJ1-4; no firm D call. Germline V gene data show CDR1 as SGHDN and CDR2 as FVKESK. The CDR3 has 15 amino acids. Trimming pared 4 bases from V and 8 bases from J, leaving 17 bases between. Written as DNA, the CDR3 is TGTGCCAGCAGCCCCCGGAGCCGTCGTGGAGAAAAACTGTTTTTT. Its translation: CASSPRSRRGEKLFF.

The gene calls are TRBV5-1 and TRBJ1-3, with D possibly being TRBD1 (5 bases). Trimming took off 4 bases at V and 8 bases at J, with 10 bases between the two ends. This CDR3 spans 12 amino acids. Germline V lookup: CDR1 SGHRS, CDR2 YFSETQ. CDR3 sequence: CASSLKGDTIYF. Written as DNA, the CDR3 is TGCGCCAGCAGCCTTAAAGGGGACACCATATATTTT.

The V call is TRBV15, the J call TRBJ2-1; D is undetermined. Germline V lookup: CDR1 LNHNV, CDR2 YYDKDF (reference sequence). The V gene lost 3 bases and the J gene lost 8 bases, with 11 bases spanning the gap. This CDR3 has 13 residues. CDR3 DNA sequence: TGTGCCACCAGCAGGACAAATGGCTATGAGCAGTTCTTC. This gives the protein CATSRTNGYEQFF.

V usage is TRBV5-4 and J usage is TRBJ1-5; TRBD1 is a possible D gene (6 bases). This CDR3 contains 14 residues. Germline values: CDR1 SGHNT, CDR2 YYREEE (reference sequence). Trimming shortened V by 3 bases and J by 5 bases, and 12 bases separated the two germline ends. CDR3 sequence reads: CASSWQGSDQPQHF. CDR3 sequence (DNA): TGTGCCAGCAGCTGGCAGGGGTCGGATCAGCCCCAGCATTTT. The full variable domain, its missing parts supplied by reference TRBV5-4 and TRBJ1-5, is ETGVTQSPTHLIKTRGQQVTLRCSSQSGHNTVSWYQQALGQGPQFIFQYYREEENGRGNFPPRFSGLQFPNYSSELNVNALELDDSALYLCASSWQGSDQPQHFGDGTRLSIL.

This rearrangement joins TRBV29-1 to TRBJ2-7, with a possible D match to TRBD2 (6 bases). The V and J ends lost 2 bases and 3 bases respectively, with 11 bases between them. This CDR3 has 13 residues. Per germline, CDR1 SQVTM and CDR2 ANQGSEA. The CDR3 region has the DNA TGCAGCGTTGAACCCGGGGGTGGCTACGAGCAGTACTTC. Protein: CSVEPGGGYEQYF.

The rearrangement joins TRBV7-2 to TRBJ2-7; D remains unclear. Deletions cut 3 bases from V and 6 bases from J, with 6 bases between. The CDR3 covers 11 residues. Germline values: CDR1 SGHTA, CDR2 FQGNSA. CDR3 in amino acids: CASSLSIEQYF. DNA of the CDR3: TGTGCCAGCAGCTTGTCTATCGAGCAGTACTTC.

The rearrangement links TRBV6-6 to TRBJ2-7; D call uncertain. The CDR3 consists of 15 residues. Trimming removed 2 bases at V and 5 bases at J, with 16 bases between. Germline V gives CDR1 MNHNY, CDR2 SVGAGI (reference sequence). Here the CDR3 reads CASSYAGLPPNEQYF. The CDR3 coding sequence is TGTGCCAGCAGTTACGCTGGGCTCCCGCCCAACGAGCAGTACTTC.